This T cell receptor (beta chain) was retrieved from a study of CD8 T cells in Susac syndrome (dated by TCRdb to about 2019). Study-wide context: The study used repertoire sequencing to test whether antigen drove CD8+ T cell activation and differentiation in Susac syndrome. CD8+ T cell repertoire clonality was compared between over 9 healthy donors, approximately 14 Susac syndrome patients and fewer than 19 multiple sclerosis patients. Broader findings and caveats from the paper: The TCR sequencing and HLA analysis was acknowledged to have included a relatively small number of individuals.

RNA was extracted using the RNeasy kit, and roughly 0.5 to 1 microgram was reverse transcribed with random hexamers. The immunoSEQ multiplex PCR assay, covering 54 Vbeta and 13 Jbeta segments, was used to amplify TCR beta CDR3 regions. Bias from PCR amplification was corrected by using a synthetic template baseline for primer optimization and for computational correction. The original methods were these. Reads were assigned to V, D and J genes according to IMGT and analyzed in immunoSEQ Analyzer, with only productive sequences retained. Clonality was computed as one minus Shannon entropy normalized by log2 of the number of productive unique sequences. For each patient and control, public and private clones were evaluated within the 100 most prevalent clones. Clones were defined as Susac-specific when absent from the healthy and MS cohorts, from approximately 1,100 published viral clones and from other ImmuneACCESS disease sequences. Clones were called with MiXCR by TCRdb after fastp trimmed the public reads at Q25, and only in-frame beta chains were retained. Entries are consolidated by CDR3 protein sequence, retaining the most common genes and DNA. The V and J calls and clone size are TCRdb's, not the authors'. The sample table records approximately 130,000 distinct CDR3 sequences; about 90% of these occur just once. The top ten hold around 0.24% of the sample.

V loses 7 bases of germline sequence and J loses 6 bases, and the interval between the two ends is 18 bases. The germline V gene (reference sequence) supplies CDR1 SEHNR and CDR2 FQNEAQ. The cysteine opens and the phenylalanine closes a CDR3 of 14 amino acids. The CDR3 DNA has 42 bases and is translated from base 1. High-throughput TCR beta sequencing profiled peripheral blood CD8+ and CD4+ T cells from healthy donors, Susac syndrome patients and multiple sclerosis patients. Multiple sclerosis controls were treatment-naive patients with stable or active relapsing-remitting disease fulfilling revised McDonald criteria. Bulk CD8+ and CD4+ T cells were purified by magnetic negative isolation, whereas CD8+ TEMRA cells were enriched by FACS. Blood was collected in EDTA tubes and processed within 24 hours, with PBMCs isolated through density gradient centrifugation. PBMCs intended for TCR sequencing were cryopreserved in liquid nitrogen and thawed later in a water bath at 37 degrees C. The sorted or isolated CD4+, CD8+ and CD8+ TEMRA cells had a purity of 90% or higher.

Note on this clonotype: Its binding antigen is unknown. Base-call qualities are not available, and no considerably larger clone is one nucleotide away.

The chain uses TRBV7-9 and TRBJ1-2; TRBD1 is possibly the D segment (5 matching bases). Specimen: CD8+ T cells from PBMCs. This clonotype was obtained from a human donor with multiple sclerosis. The CDR3 has the sequence CASTSLTGVNGYTF. The bases are TGTGCCAGCACCTCCCTGACGGGGGTTAATGGCTACACCTTC.